The 8 T cell receptor beta chains presented below share a single source sample, sequenced in a study of T cell responses to AZD1222 COVID-19 vaccine. Libraries were prepared by immunoSEQ multiplex PCR; TCRdb keeps only in-frame clonotypes and omits some of them. The sample lists 250,000 to 300,000 clones, almost 95% occurring once. Source: peripheral blood, taken 28 days after the second AZD1222 dose. The receptors here all came from an adult who received the AZD1222 COVID-19 vaccine.

The chain combines TRBV23-1 with TRBJ2-7; 9 bases fit TRBD1. TRBV23-1 is an open reading frame, and its role is uncertain. Germline trimming cut 6 bases from V and 4 bases from J; bases unmatched to any gene: 7. The CDR3 contains 14 residues. Here the CDR3 reads CASSLGTGTYEQYF. The CDR3 DNA sequence: TGCGCCAGCAGCCTCGGGACAGGGACTTACGAGCAGTACTTC.

J is TRBJ2-7 and V is TRBV28, with no clear D. The CDR3 contains 16 residues. Trimming shortened V by 3 bases and J by 1 base, and 16 bases separated the two germline ends. Germline V gives CDR1 MDHEN, CDR2 SYDVKM. The CDR3 DNA follows: TGTGCCAGCAGTTTCCAACCCCGTCCCCCTTCCTACGAGCAGTACTTC. It codes for CASSFQPRPPSYEQYF.

The CDR3 sequence is CASRPQEPYGYTF. The CDR3 DNA is TGTGCCAGCAGACCACAGGAACCCTATGGCTACACCTTC. V and J are TRBV28 and TRBJ1-2; weak D call: TRBD1 (5 bases). Germline V lookup: CDR1 MDHEN, CDR2 SYDVKM. The CDR3 has 13 residues. V gave up 6 bases and J gave up 4 bases, with 12 bases separating them.

The genes are TRBV10-3 and TRBJ2-7, with D possibly being TRBD1 or TRBD2 (5 bases each). CDR1 and CDR2 (germline): ENHRY, SYGVKD. Trimming took 6 bases from V and 7 from J, leaving 22 bases between them. This CDR3 has 15 amino acids. DNA of the CDR3: TGTGCCATCAGGCGGTCCGGGACCCAACCGGGGGAGCAGTACTTC. Translated: CAIRRSGTQPGEQYF.

V usage is TRBV5-1 and J usage is TRBJ2-2; TRBD1 matches at 9 bases. This CDR3 spans 13 amino acids. V dropped 7 bases and J dropped 5; count of bases not matched to a gene: 3. Germline lookup yields CDR1 SGHRS and CDR2 YFSETQ. Here the CDR3 DNA reads TGCGCCAGCTCGGGACAGGGAACCGGGGAGCTGTTTTTT. Residues: CASSGQGTGELFF.

This clone was found once. The V gene is TRBV7-8, the J gene TRBJ1-2; 10 bases line up with TRBD1. This CDR3 contains 15 residues. The V segment lost 7 bases and the J segment 6 bases; nucleotides outside the gene matches: 11. CDR1 and CDR2 (germline): SGHVS, FQNEAQ. This CDR3 is CASTFLPGQGNGYTF. Here the CDR3 DNA reads TGTGCCAGCACATTTCTCCCGGGACAGGGGAATGGCTACACCTTC.

CDR3: CASGLEGFGYTF. For the CDR3, the DNA is TGTGCTAGTGGTTTGGAAGGGTTTGGCTACACCTTC. J is TRBJ1-2 and V is TRBV12-5; D unclear. There are 12 residues in the CDR3. Looked up from germline, CDR1 is LGHNT and CDR2 is FRNRAP. V was trimmed by 1 base and J by 7 bases, leaving 7 bases between them.

V gene TRBV12-3 or TRBV12-4 combines with J gene TRBJ1-3; D is unresolved. The CDR3 is made up of 12 amino acids. The V end lost 7 bases, the J end lost 8 bases, and 12 bases lay between the germline ends. The CDR3 loop reads CASTPFADTIYF. CDR3 sequence (DNA): TGTGCCAGCACCCCCTTCGCTGACACCATATATTTT.